This T cell receptor beta chain was retrieved from a study of T cell responses to AZD1222 COVID-19 vaccine. Profiling relied on immunoSEQ multiplex PCR, and the TCRdb table lists in-frame clones only, not all of them. The data hold 250,000 to 300,000 clones, with approximately 94% observed a single time. Study conclusions and caveats: The donor cohort was predominantly white British with a female majority, and clonal diversity may have been underestimated. At 160-218 and 743-854, vaccine-associated CD4 TCRs were dominant, and they spanned spike. Repertoire sampling occurred only after the peak T cell response.

This clone was recorded once. Its antigen is still unknown. The V gene end was trimmed by 4 bases and the J gene end by 1 base; junction bases not matched to a gene: 5. The CDR3 loop spans 15 amino acids. CDR1 SQVTM and CDR2 ANQGSEA come from the germline V gene. The V gene is TRBV29-1, the J gene TRBJ1-1; TRBD1 matches at 11 bases. The sequencing used peripheral blood, collected 28 days after the second AZD1222 dose. This sequence was found in an adult who received the AZD1222 COVID-19 vaccine. The CDR3 region has the DNA TGCAGCGTTGCCTCCGGGACAGGGGGGAACACTGAAGCTTTCTTT. Translation gives CSVASGTGGNTEAFF.